In this sample, the clone carrying this T cell receptor (beta chain) turned up once. This CDR3 contains 15 residues. The V gene end was trimmed by 1 base and the J gene end by 9 bases; junction bases not matched to a gene: 7. Germline V lookup: CDR1 KGHDR, CDR2 SFDVKD. Per the authors' pipeline: Amplified reference gene primers provided the basis for estimating nucleated cell counts. Sequenced by immunoSEQ multiplex PCR; TCRdb stores in-frame clones only, minus some. That table gives V, J and clone size, and the DNA gave D and trimming. This table holds approximately 190,000 clones, about 88% found once. These data originate in a study of blood T cell repertoires in COVID-19. Study-level background: Collection of acute and convalescent COVID-19 samples took place in the United States, Italy and Spain. T cells, B-cell-depleted T cells, or PBMCs provided the cDNA or gDNA that served as material.

This chain uses TRBV24-1 with TRBJ2-2, with 7 bases lining up with TRBD2. The receptor's source is a woman between 40 and 50 years old who had recovered from COVID-19. The sample consisted of peripheral blood. The CDR3, as DNA: TGTGCCACCAGTGATTTAAAGGCGGGAGCCCGGGAGCTGTTTTTT. Protein product: CATSDLKAGARELFF.